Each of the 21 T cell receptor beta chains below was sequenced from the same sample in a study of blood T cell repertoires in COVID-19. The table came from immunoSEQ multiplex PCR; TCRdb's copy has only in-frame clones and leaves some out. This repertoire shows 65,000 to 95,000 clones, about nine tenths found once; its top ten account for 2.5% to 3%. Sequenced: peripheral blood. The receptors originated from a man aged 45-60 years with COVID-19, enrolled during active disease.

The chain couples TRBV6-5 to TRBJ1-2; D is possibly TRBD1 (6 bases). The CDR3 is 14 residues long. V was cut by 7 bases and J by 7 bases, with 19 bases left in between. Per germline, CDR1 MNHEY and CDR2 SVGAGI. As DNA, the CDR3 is TGTGCCAGCACCCCCGGGACATTTTCTTTTGGCTACACCTTC. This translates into CASTPGTFSFGYTF.

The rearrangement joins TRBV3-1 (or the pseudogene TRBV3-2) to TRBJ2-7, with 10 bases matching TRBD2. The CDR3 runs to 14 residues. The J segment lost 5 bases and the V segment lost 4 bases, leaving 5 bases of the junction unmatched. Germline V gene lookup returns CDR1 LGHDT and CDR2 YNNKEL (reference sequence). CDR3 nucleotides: TGTGCCAGCAGCCCGGGACTAGCGAATCACGAGCAGTACTTC. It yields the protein CASSPGLANHEQYF.

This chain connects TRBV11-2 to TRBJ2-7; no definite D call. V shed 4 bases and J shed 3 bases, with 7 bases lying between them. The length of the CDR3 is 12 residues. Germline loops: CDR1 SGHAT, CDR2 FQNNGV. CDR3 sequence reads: CASSSQDYEQYF. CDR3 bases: TGTGCCAGCAGCTCTCAGGACTACGAGCAGTACTTC.

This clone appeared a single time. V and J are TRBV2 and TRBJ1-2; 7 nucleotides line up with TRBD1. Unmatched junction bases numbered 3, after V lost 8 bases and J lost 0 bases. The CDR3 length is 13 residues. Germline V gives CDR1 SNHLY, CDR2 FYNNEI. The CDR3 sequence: CASGTAANYGYTF. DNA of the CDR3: TGTGCCAGCGGGACAGCAGCTAACTATGGCTACACCTTC.

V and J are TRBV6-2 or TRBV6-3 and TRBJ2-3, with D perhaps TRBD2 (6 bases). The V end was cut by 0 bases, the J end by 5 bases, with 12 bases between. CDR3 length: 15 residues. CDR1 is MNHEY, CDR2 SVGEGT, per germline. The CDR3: CASSYSILAKDTQYF. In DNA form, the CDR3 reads TGTGCCAGCAGTTACTCGATACTAGCAAAAGATACGCAGTATTTT.

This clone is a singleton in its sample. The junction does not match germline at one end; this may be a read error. CDR3 in amino acids: CASSETTLSPSLSF. CDR3 sequence (DNA): TGTGCCAGCAGTGAGACTACCTTGTCCCCCTCCCTTTCTTTC. The chain combines TRBV2 with TRBJ2-7, with TRBD2 as a possible D gene (5 bases). The CDR3 contains 14 residues. CDR1 and CDR2 (germline): SNHLY, FYNNEI. The variable domain in full, with the rest retrieved from reference TRBV2 and TRBJ2-7, is EPEVTQTPSHQVTQMGQEVILRCVPISNHLYFYWYRQILGQKVEFLVSFYNNEISEKSEIFDDQFSVERPDGSNFTLKIRSTKLEDSAMYFCASSETTLSPSLSFGPGTRLTVT.

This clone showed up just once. In DNA, the CDR3 is TGTGCCAGTAGTATAACCGGTGACTATGGCTACACCTTC. It specifies CASSITGDYGYTF. J is TRBJ1-2 and V is TRBV19, with D uncertain. V lost 2 bases to trimming and J lost 3 bases, with 7 bases between them. In germline, CDR1 is LNHDA, CDR2 SQIVND (reference sequence). The CDR3 loop spans 13 amino acids.

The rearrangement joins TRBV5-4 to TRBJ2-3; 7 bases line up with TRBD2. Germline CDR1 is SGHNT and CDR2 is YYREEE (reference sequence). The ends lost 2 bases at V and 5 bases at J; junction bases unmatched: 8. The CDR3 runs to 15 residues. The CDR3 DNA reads TGTGCCAGCAGCTTTCCGCTAGCGGAAAAAGATACGCAGTATTTT. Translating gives CASSFPLAEKDTQYF.

DNA for the CDR3: TGTGCCAGCAGCTTAGTTCTAGCGGGGTCGAACGAGGGGGAGACCCAGTACTTC. It specifies CASSLVLAGSNEGETQYF. The rearrangement links TRBV7-2 to TRBJ2-5, with 9 bases lining up with TRBD2. The junction had 14 bases not matched to a gene; V was cut back by 1 base and J by 5 bases. This CDR3 region has 18 residues. Looked up from germline, CDR1 is SGHTA and CDR2 is FQGNSA.

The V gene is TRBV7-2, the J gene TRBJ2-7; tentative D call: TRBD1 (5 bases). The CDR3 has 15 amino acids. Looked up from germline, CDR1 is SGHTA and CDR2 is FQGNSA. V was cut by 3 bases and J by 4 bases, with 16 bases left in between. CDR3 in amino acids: CASSFRRAGNYEQYF. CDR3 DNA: TGTGCCAGCAGCTTTCGCCGGGCAGGGAATTACGAGCAGTACTTC.

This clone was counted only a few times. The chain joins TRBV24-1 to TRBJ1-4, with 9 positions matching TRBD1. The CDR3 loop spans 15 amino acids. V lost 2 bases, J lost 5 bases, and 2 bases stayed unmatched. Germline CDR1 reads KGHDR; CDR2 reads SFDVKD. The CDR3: CATSDSGTGNEKLFF. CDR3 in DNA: TGTGCCACCAGTGATTCCGGGACAGGGAATGAAAAACTGTTTTTT.

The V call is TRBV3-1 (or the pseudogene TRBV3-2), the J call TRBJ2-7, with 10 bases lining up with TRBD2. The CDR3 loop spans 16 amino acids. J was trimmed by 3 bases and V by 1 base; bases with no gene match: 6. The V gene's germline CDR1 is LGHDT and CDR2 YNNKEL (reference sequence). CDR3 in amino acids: CASSQGPASGGYEQYF. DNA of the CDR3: TGTGCCAGCAGCCAAGGACCGGCTAGCGGGGGCTACGAGCAGTACTTC.

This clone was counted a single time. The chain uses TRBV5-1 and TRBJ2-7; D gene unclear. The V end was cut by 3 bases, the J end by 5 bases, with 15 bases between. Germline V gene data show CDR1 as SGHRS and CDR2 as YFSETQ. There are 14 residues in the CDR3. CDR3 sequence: CASSSLSLNNEQYF. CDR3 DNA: TGCGCCAGCAGCTCCCTGTCCTTAAATAACGAGCAGTACTTC.

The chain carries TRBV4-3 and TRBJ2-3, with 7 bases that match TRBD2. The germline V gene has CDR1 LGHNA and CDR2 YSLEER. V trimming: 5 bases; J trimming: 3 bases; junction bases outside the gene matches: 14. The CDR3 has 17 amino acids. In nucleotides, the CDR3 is TGCGCCAGCAGCACCTCCAGCGGGGTCGGGGCAACAGATACGCAGTATTTT. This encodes CASSTSSGVGATDTQYF.

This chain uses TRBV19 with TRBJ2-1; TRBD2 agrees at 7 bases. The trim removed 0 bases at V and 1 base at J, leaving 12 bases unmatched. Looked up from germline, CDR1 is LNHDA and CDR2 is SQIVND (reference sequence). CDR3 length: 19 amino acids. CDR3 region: CASSIDQVGRPGSYNEQFF. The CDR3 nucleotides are TGTGCCAGTAGTATAGATCAGGTCGGGAGGCCCGGATCCTACAATGAGCAGTTCTTC.

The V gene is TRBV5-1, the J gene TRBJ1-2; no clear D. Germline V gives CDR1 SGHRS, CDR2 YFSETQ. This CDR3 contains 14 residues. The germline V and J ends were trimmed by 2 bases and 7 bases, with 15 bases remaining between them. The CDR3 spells CASSFDRTGGGYTF. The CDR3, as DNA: TGCGCCAGCAGCTTTGACCGCACGGGAGGTGGCTACACCTTC.

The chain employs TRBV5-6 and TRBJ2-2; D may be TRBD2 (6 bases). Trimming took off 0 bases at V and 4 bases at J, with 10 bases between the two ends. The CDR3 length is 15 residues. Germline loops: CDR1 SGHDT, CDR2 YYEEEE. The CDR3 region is CASSLAGGGTGELFF. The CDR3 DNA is TGTGCCAGCAGCTTGGCCGGGGGTGGCACCGGGGAGCTGTTTTTT. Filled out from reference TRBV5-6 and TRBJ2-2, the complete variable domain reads DAGVTQSPTHLIKTRGQQVTLRCSPKSGHDTVSWYQQALGQGPQFIFQYYEEEERQRGNFPDRFSGHQFPNYSSELNVNALLLGDSALYLCASSLAGGGTGELFFGEGSRLTVL.

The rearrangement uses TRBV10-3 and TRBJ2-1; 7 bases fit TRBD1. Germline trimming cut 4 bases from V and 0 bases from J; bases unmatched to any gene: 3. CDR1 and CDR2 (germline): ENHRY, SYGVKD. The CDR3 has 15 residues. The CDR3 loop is CAISVQGVSYNEQFF. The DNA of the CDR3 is TGTGCCATCAGTGTCCAGGGGGTCTCCTACAATGAGCAGTTCTTC.

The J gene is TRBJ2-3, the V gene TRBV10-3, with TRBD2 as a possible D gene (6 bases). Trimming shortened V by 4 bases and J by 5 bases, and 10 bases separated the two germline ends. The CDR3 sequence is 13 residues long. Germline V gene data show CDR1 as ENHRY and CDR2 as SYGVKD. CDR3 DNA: TGTGCCATCAGTGTGAGTAGCGGAGATACGCAGTATTTT. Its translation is CAISVSSGDTQYF.

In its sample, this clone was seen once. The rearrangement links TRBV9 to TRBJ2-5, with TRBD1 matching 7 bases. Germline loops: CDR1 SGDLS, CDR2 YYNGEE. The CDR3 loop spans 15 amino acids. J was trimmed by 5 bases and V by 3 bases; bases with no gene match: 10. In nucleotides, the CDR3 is TGTGCCAGCAGCGAGATGGCAGGGGGTAGGGAGACCCAGTACTTC. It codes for CASSEMAGGRETQYF.

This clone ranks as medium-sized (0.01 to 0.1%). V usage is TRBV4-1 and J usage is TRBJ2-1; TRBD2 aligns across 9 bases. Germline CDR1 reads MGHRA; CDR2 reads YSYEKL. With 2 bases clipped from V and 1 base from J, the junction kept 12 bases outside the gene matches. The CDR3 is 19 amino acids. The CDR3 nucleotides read TGCGCCAGCAGCCAATTGAACCTAGCGGGGCCCCCTTCCTACAATGAGCAGTTCTTC. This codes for CASSQLNLAGPPSYNEQFF.